These 30 T cell receptor beta chains share one sample of origin, sequenced in a study of regulatory T cells in long-lasting Graves disease. Sequencing libraries for TCR beta were prepared with iRepertoire HTBI primers and Arm-PCR of CDR3 regions. Using its own MiXCR run on the multiplex PCR reads, TCRdb lists one record per CDR3 protein. This repertoire shows about 470,000 distinct CDR3 sequences, around 20% found once; its top ten account for about 8.3%. Time point: persistent/refractory GD, antithyroid drugs over 5 years with positive TRAb. Construction of the TCR library relied on RNA isolated from PBMCs. Here the sequenced sample was peripheral blood mononuclear cells (PBMCs), taken when the disease was refractory, from a patient treated with antithyroid drugs. The source of these receptors is a female donor with Graves disease.

The sample holds a few counts of this clonotype. The V and J genes are TRBV6-2 or TRBV6-3 and TRBJ2-6; D gene unclear. With 2 bases removed from V and 4 bases from J, the gap between germline ends came to 18 bases. The germline V gene has CDR1 MNHEY and CDR2 SVGEGT. CDR3 length equals 18 residues. CDR3 residues: CASSYPSMTAKGANVLTF. In DNA, the CDR3 is TGTGCCAGCAGTTACCCCTCTATGACGGCCAAAGGGGCCAACGTCCTGACTTTC.

The chain is built from TRBV7-2 and TRBJ2-7, with 7 bases aligning to TRBD1. Per the germline V gene, CDR1 is SGHTA and CDR2 is FQGNSA. This CDR3 contains 13 residues. Germline trimming cut 5 bases from V and 9 bases from J; bases unmatched to any gene: 10. CDR3 sequence (DNA): TGTGCCAGCAGCGCACAAGGGGGCTTCGGGCAGTACTTC. Amino acids: CASSAQGGFGQYF.

The chain recombines TRBV2 with TRBJ2-1; no definite D call. Germline assignment: CDR1 SNHLY and CDR2 FYNNEI. This CDR3 comprises 10 residues. V shed 7 bases and J shed 10 bases, with 8 bases lying between them. The CDR3 nucleotides read TGTGCCAGCAATTTAGCCGAGCAGTTCTTC. It encodes CASNLAEQFF. The full variable domain, its missing parts supplied by reference TRBV2 and TRBJ2-1, is EPEVTQTPSHQVTQMGQEVILRCVPISNHLYFYWYRQILGQKVEFLVSFYNNEISEKSEIFDDQFSVERPDGSNFTLKIRSTKLEDSAMYFCASNLAEQFFGPGTRLTVL.

This clonotype was detected a few times. V and J are TRBV14 and TRBJ2-7; possibly TRBD1 or TRBD2 for D (5 bases each). Trimming stripped 3 bases from V and 6 bases from J, with 6 bases between. CDR3 size: 11 residues. The germline V gene has CDR1 SGHDN and CDR2 FVKESK. The CDR3 coding sequence is TGTGCCAGCAGCCATGGGACCGAGCAGTACTTC. This translates into CASSHGTEQYF. Using reference TRBV14 and TRBJ2-7 for the parts outside the CDR3, the full variable domain is EAGVTQFPSHSVIEKGQTVTLRCDPISGHDNLYWYRRVMGKEIKFLLHFVKESKQDESGMPNNRFLAERTGGTYSTLKVQPAELEDSGVYFCASSHGTEQYFGPGTRLTVT.

This clonotype has more than one count but fewer than ten. This chain uses TRBV19 with TRBJ1-4, with D perhaps TRBD1 (5 bases). The ends were cut back, 1 base at V and 5 bases at J, with 14 bases in the middle. CDR1 and CDR2 (germline): LNHDA, SQIVND (reference sequence). The CDR3 is made up of 16 amino acids. DNA of the CDR3: TGTGCCAGTAGTATAGTTGCGGGACCGCACAATGAAAAACTGTTTTTT. Translation gives CASSIVAGPHNEKLFF.

Regarding this clonotype: A single base separates this from a much larger clone, so it may be a read error. The rearrangement joins TRBV4-1 to TRBJ1-1; D is unclear. The CDR3 spans 13 residues. Looked up from germline, CDR1 is MGHRA and CDR2 is YSYEKL. V dropped 0 bases and J dropped 5 bases, with 7 bases sitting between them. This chain's CDR3 is CASSQDWETEAFF. Here the CDR3 DNA reads TGCGCCAGCAGCCAAGATTGGGAAACTGAAGCTTTCTTT.

This sequence joins TRBV18 and TRBJ1-5, with no clear D. This CDR3 comprises 17 residues. Germline V gene data show CDR1 as KGHSH and CDR2 as LQKENI. V lost 3 bases and J 4 bases, leaving 19 bases between the germline ends. The CDR3 reads CASSPTSIGSGNQPQHF. CDR3 nucleotide sequence: TGTGCCAGCTCACCCACAAGCATTGGGAGTGGGAATCAGCCCCAGCATTTT.

This clonotype was detected ten times or more. The chain uses TRBV7-2 and TRBJ2-7, with 7 bases that match TRBD2. The CDR3 is 14 amino acids. CDR1 SGHTA and CDR2 FQGNSA come from the germline V gene. Trimming at V came to 0 bases and at J to 3 bases, leaving 2 bases not matched to a gene. In DNA form, the CDR3 reads TGTGCCAGCAGCTTAGCACTAGCGATCTACGAGCAGTACTTC. It yields the protein CASSLALAIYEQYF.

In this sample, this clonotype turned up many times. V and J are TRBV6-5 and TRBJ1-1; no clear D. V lost 0 bases, J lost 5 bases, and 4 bases lay in between. CDR3 size: 12 residues. Germline loops: CDR1 MNHEY, CDR2 SVGAGI. The DNA of the CDR3 is TGTGCCAGCAGTTACTCTTGGACTGAAGCTTTCTTT. This codes for CASSYSWTEAFF.

A note on this clonotype: A read error may account for a junction end that differs from germline. This chain connects TRBV28 to TRBJ1-1; D unresolved. The CDR3 runs to 13 residues. Per germline, CDR1 MDHEN and CDR2 SYDVKM. The CDR3 sequence: CASSFGWNTGAFF. CDR3 nucleotides: TGTGCCAGCAGTTTTGGATGGAACACTGGAGCTTTCTTT.

This clonotype was counted ten times or more. This rearrangement joins TRBV2 to TRBJ2-5; D is uncertain. V lost 8 bases and J 7 bases, leaving 11 bases between the germline ends. The germline gives CDR1 SNHLY, CDR2 FYNNEI. The CDR3 loop spans 11 amino acids. CDR3 in amino acids: CASRPSATQYF. CDR3 nucleotide sequence: TGTGCCAGCCGCCCCTCGGCGACCCAGTACTTC.

This clonotype showed up just a few times. The chain couples TRBV18 to TRBJ2-3, with D hard to call. Germline assignment: CDR1 KGHSH and CDR2 LQKENI. V was cut by 0 bases and J by 0 bases, with 7 bases left in between. CDR3 size: 15 residues. The CDR3 coding sequence is TGTGCCAGCTCACCACCGGAATGGAGCACAGATACGCAGTATTTT. Amino acids: CASSPPEWSTDTQYF.

The CDR3 DNA reads TGTGCCAGCGGTTTACTTACTTACAATGAGCAGTTCTTC. This translates into CASGLLTYNEQFF. This chain uses TRBV7-3 with TRBJ2-1; D is unresolved. From germline, CDR1 is SGHTA and CDR2 FQGTGA. The CDR3 extends over 13 amino acids. V shed 8 bases and J shed 4 bases, with 12 bases lying between them.

For this clonotype: A far larger clone is just one base off, so this is likely a read error. The chain joins TRBV25-1 to TRBJ2-7; 13 bases are shared with TRBD2. Germline V gives CDR1 MGHDK, CDR2 SYGVNS. The CDR3 extends over 14 amino acids. CDR3 amino acids: CASSRTSGSYGQYF. CDR3 DNA sequence: TGTGCCAGCAGCCGGACTAGCGGGAGCTACGGGCAGTACTTC.

V and J are TRBV29-1 and TRBJ1-4; no clear D. This CDR3 has 8 residues. Trimming took off 3 bases at V and 13 bases at J, with 3 bases between the two ends. The germline gives CDR1 SQVTM, CDR2 ANQGSEA. CDR3 residues: CSVDGLFF. The CDR3 DNA reads TGCAGCGTTGATGGACTGTTTTTT.

This clonotype has at least ten counts. V and J are TRBV7-9 and TRBJ2-7; TRBD1 agrees at 7 bases. This CDR3 contains 15 residues. Germline loops: CDR1 SEHNR, CDR2 FQNEAQ (reference sequence). J was trimmed by 3 bases and V by 5 bases; bases with no gene match: 10. CDR3 sequence reads: CASSPRKGAIYEQYF. The DNA of the CDR3 is TGTGCCAGCAGCCCCAGGAAGGGGGCGATCTACGAGCAGTACTTC.

To note about this clonotype: Sequence at one end of the junction differs from germline and may be a read error. The chain couples TRBV2 to TRBJ1-1; no clear D gene. CDR1 is SNHLY, CDR2 FYNNEI, per germline. The CDR3 length is 16 residues. The CDR3 DNA sequence: TGTGCCAGCAGTGAAGCGATGTACGGACTGAACACTGAAGCTTCCTTT. Translating gives CASSEAMYGLNTEASF.

The sample holds many counts of this clonotype. This rearrangement joins TRBV2 to TRBJ1-3, with TRBD1 identical over 8 bases. The CDR3 runs to 14 residues. The V gene's germline CDR1 is SNHLY and CDR2 FYNNEI. V shed 5 bases, J shed 4 bases, and the junction held 4 bases outside the gene matches. This chain's CDR3 is CASSTTGDGNTIYF. DNA of the CDR3: TGTGCCAGCAGTACGACAGGGGACGGAAACACCATATATTTT.

This clonotype was found many times. This chain links TRBV6-1 with TRBJ1-5; tentative D call: TRBD1 (6 bases). The CDR3 is 15 amino acids. Trimming cost V 10 bases and J 4 bases, with 20 bases left between them. The germline gives CDR1 MNHNS, CDR2 SASEGT. DNA for the CDR3: TGTGCCATCTCATTGGAGCAGGGGAGGAATCAGCCCCAGCATTTT. It is translated as CAISLEQGRNQPQHF.

V gene TRBV5-6 combines with J gene TRBJ2-4; D is uncertain. This CDR3 has 13 amino acids. Trimming pared 0 bases from V and 4 bases from J, leaving 5 bases between. Germline V gene data show CDR1 as SGHDT and CDR2 as YYEEEE. The CDR3 loop is CASSLDGKNIQYF. The CDR3 DNA reads as TGTGCCAGCAGCTTGGACGGGAAAAACATTCAGTACTTC.

J is TRBJ2-1 and V is TRBV11-2; either TRBD1 or TRBD2 may supply D (5 bases each). V lost 5 bases to trimming and J lost 2 bases, with 13 bases between them. This CDR3 comprises 15 residues. Germline V gene sequence: CDR1 SGHAT, CDR2 FQNNGV. The CDR3 here is CASSPGAGTYNEQFF. The CDR3 region has the DNA TGTGCCAGCAGCCCCGGGGCGGGCACCTACAATGAGCAGTTCTTC.

The chain couples TRBV3-1 to TRBJ2-7; maybe TRBD1 (6 bases). V shed 1 base and J shed 4 bases, with 11 bases lying between them. The CDR3 covers 14 residues. Germline assignment: CDR1 LGHDT and CDR2 YNNKEL (reference sequence). CDR3 sequence reads: CASSQVRGAYEQYF. CDR3 nucleotide sequence: TGTGCCAGCAGCCAAGTCAGGGGAGCTTACGAGCAGTACTTC.

The sample holds many counts of this clonotype. The rearrangement joins TRBV7-3 to TRBJ2-7; D might be TRBD2 (5 bases). The ends were cut back, 5 bases at V and 2 bases at J, with 10 bases in the middle. CDR3 length: 13 amino acids. CDR1 is SGHTA and CDR2 is FQGTGA in the germline V gene. CDR3 region: CASSIDYPYEQYF. The CDR3 nucleotides are TGTGCCAGCAGCATAGACTACCCCTACGAGCAGTACTTC. The full variable domain, with the rest looked up from reference TRBV7-3 and TRBJ2-7, is GAGVSQTPSNKVTEKGKYVELRCDPISGHTALYWYRQSLGQGPEFLIYFQGTGAADDSGLPNDRFFAVRPEGSVSTLKIQRTERGDSAVYLCASSIDYPYEQYFGPGTRLTVT.

The chain couples TRBV6-1 to TRBJ1-5, with TRBD1 as a possible D gene (5 bases). This CDR3 has 15 amino acids. Trimming pared 5 bases from V and 6 bases from J, leaving 17 bases between. The germline V gene has CDR1 MNHNS and CDR2 SASEGT. The CDR3 is CASSRTGAGGQPQHF. Written as DNA, the CDR3 is TGTGCCAGCAGTCGAACCGGGGCAGGAGGTCAGCCCCAGCATTTT.

The chain joins TRBV5-1 to TRBJ2-7; D gene uncertain. The V end was cut by 4 bases, the J end by 2 bases, with 10 bases between. The CDR3 extends over 13 amino acids. The germline CDR1 and CDR2 sequences are SGHRS and YFSETQ. Written as DNA, the CDR3 is TGCGCCAGCAGCCCACCCATACCCTACGAGCAGTACTTC. It is translated as CASSPPIPYEQYF.

The chain links TRBV7-2 to TRBJ2-2; D may match TRBD1 or TRBD2 (5 bases each). Per the germline V gene, CDR1 is SGHTA and CDR2 is FQGNSA. The CDR3 runs to 17 residues. V was pared by 5 bases and J by 0 bases, with 16 bases between. CDR3 sequence reads: CASSRWGPGSNTGELFF. The CDR3 DNA reads as TGTGCCAGCAGCCGTTGGGGCCCGGGGTCGAACACCGGGGAGCTGTTTTTT.

The rearrangement uses TRBV6-1 and TRBJ2-2, with 7 bases aligning to TRBD2. Per germline, CDR1 MNHNS and CDR2 SASEGT. The trim removed 9 bases at V and 0 bases at J, leaving 7 bases unmatched. This CDR3 contains 15 residues. The CDR3 sequence is CASLGLAANTGELFF. The CDR3 nucleotides are TGTGCCAGTCTGGGGCTAGCGGCGAACACCGGGGAGCTGTTTTTT.

There are a few counts of this clonotype. This chain joins TRBV12-3 or TRBV12-4 and TRBJ2-3; possible D gene TRBD1, 6 bases. The CDR3 is 15 amino acids. V was trimmed by 4 bases and J by 6 bases, leaving 17 bases between them. The CDR3 protein is CASSWYRDPWDTQYF. The CDR3 coding sequence is TGTGCCAGCAGTTGGTACAGGGACCCATGGGATACGCAGTATTTT.

This clonotype came up a few times. The chain employs TRBV20-1 and TRBJ2-7; D assignment may be TRBD1 or TRBD2 (5 bases each). Trimming stripped 1 base from V and 3 bases from J, with 16 bases between. Looked up from germline, CDR1 is DFQATT and CDR2 is SNEGSKA (reference sequence). The CDR3 covers 15 residues. In nucleotides, the CDR3 is TGCAGTGCTAGAGCGTTGAGAGGGGAATACTACGAGCAGTACTTC. Amino acids: CSARALRGEYYEQYF.

This clonotype came up many times. This chain connects TRBV7-2 to TRBJ2-5; 13 positions match TRBD2. The J segment lost 6 bases and the V segment lost 4 bases, leaving 17 bases of the junction unmatched. The CDR3 is 19 residues long. In germline, CDR1 is SGHTA, CDR2 FQGNSA. The CDR3 region is CASSSHPGLAGSVRQTQYF. CDR3 coding DNA: TGTGCCAGCAGCTCCCATCCGGGACTAGCGGGATCTGTTCGACAGACCCAGTACTTC.